A selection of T cell receptor beta chains follows, all from one sample in a study of blood T cell repertoires in COVID-19. Using immunoSEQ multiplex PCR, the repertoire was profiled, and TCRdb retains in-frame clones only, with some absent. Of some 66,000 clones listed, 90% are singletons. Input material: peripheral blood. These receptors were collected from a human donor with active COVID-19. The donor label of this sample is uncertain. Each CDR3 is given with its conserved first and last residue. Fields, in order: clone size, V gene, D gene, J gene, CDR3 DNA, CDR3 protein. A D gene is named only where the DNA matches it firmly. Size is omitted from some rows. Given values are once, few, many or a class for expanded clones.

-,TRBV10-2,-,TRBJ2-7,TGCGCCAGCACCCAGACTCCCTACGAGCAGTACTTC,CASTQTPYEQYF
-,TRBV21-1,-,TRBJ2-5,TGTGCCAGCAGCAAAGGGCGGCGGCGGGGAGAGACCCAGTACTTC,CASSKGRRRGETQYF
-,TRBV28,-,TRBJ2-1,TGTGCCAGCAGTAAACAGGGTTTTTGGAATGAGCAGTTCTTC,CASSKQGFWNEQFF
-,TRBV7-3,-,TRBJ2-3,TGTGCCAGCAGCCCCGGCCGGGGCACAGATACGCAGTATTTT,CASSPGRGTDTQYF
-,TRBV5-1,-,TRBJ2-1,TGCGCCAGCAGCTTGGCAGGCAGGGGGGCCTTTTCCACCTACAATGAGCAGTTCTTC,CASSLAGRGAFSTYNEQFF
-,TRBV7-8,TRBD2,TRBJ2-4,TGTGCCAGCAGCAGGACTAGCGGGAGGTCGGACATTCAGTACTTC,CASSRTSGRSDIQYF
-,TRBV5-1,-,TRBJ2-5,TGCGCCAGCAGGCCCTCACAGTACCAAGAGACCCAGTACTTC,CASRPSQYQETQYF
-,TRBV12-5,-,TRBJ2-7,TGTGCTAGTGGTCCCGCCTACGAGCAGTACTTC,CASGPAYEQYF
-,TRBV7-8,TRBD1,TRBJ2-3,TGTGCCAGCAGCGAGGGACAGGGGCAGTATTTT,CASSEGQGQYF
-,TRBV27,TRBD1,TRBJ1-6,TGTGCCAGCAGTTTAGCAGGGGGTGGTTCACCCCTCCACTTT,CASSLAGGGSPLHF
-,TRBV9,-,TRBJ2-1,TGTGCCAGCAGCGTGGTGAGCTCCTACAATGAGCAGTTCTTC,CASSVVSSYNEQFF
-,TRBV2,TRBD1,TRBJ2-3,TGTGCCAGCACTTCGACAGGGATCACAGATACGCAGTATTTT,CASTSTGITDTQYF
few,TRBV6-2/TRBV6-3,-,TRBJ1-1,TGTGCCAGCAGTCCCGTTATGGGGACAGAAGCTTTCTTT,CASSPVMGTEAFF
-,TRBV5-6,-,TRBJ2-3,TGTGCCAGCAGCTTGCCCCGGACGGGACACACAGATACGCAGTATTTT,CASSLPRTGHTDTQYF
-,TRBV25-1,-,TRBJ2-5,TGTGCCAGCAGTCGTACAGGCTACCAAGAGACCCAGTACTTC,CASSRTGYQETQYF
-,TRBV19,TRBD1,TRBJ1-6,TGTGCCAGTAGTTGGACAGGGGTTCCTGGCCCGAATTCACCCCTCCACTTT,CASSWTGVPGPNSPLHF
-,TRBV7-9,-,TRBJ2-2,TGTGCCAGCAGCTTAGGAGGATCCGCGGAGCTGTTTTTT,CASSLGGSAELFF
-,TRBV6-5,-,TRBJ2-7,TGTGCCAGCACTCCGAATCGGGCCTACGAGCAGTACTTC,CASTPNRAYEQYF
-,TRBV21-1,-,TRBJ1-4,TGTGCCAGCAGCAAAGTAGGGGGTGCTAATGAAAAACTGTTTTTT,CASSKVGGANEKLFF
-,TRBV3-1/TRBV3-2,-,TRBJ1-1,TGTGCCAGCAGCCAAACAGGGATGTACACTGAAGCTTTCTTT,CASSQTGMYTEAFF
-,TRBV3-1/TRBV3-2,TRBD2,TRBJ2-1,TGTGCCAGCAGCCTACATGCCGGGGGAGGGACTAGCGGGGTCAATGAGCAGTTCTTC,CASSLHAGGGTSGVNEQFF
-,TRBV18,-,TRBJ2-5,TGTGCCAGCTCACTGACGGGGGGCCACGAGACCCAGTACTTC,CASSLTGGHETQYF
-,TRBV6-5,TRBD2,TRBJ2-5,TGTGCCAGCAGTTACGGAGCGGGAGGGTCCGAGTACTTC,CASSYGAGGSEYF
once,TRBV19,-,TRBJ1-2,TGTGCCAGTAGGGACACTGGCAGAGCGATAAACTATGGCTACACCTTC,CASRDTGRAINYGYTF
-,TRBV27,TRBD2,TRBJ2-1,TGTGCCAGCAGTGGGCTAGCGGGAGTTCTGTCTGAGCAGTTCTTC,CASSGLAGVLSEQFF
-,TRBV6-5,-,TRBJ1-2,TGTGCCAGCACTCCGGGGGGGGTTGACGGCTACACCTTC,CASTPGGVDGYTF
-,TRBV30,-,TRBJ2-7,TGTGCCTGGATTGGCAGGGGTTCCCACGAGCAGTACTTC,CAWIGRGSHEQYF
-,TRBV7-2,-,TRBJ1-3,TGTGCCAGCAGCCTAAGGAGCTCTGGAAACACCATATATTTT,CASSLRSSGNTIYF
-,TRBV19,TRBD2,TRBJ2-7,TGTGCCAGTAGGTCTAGCGGGAGAGTCGGAGGCGAGCAGTACTTC,CASRSSGRVGGEQYF
-,TRBV19,TRBD1,TRBJ1-5,TGTGCCACCAGGGACAGGGGAACGGAACAGCCCCAGCATTTT,CATRDRGTEQPQHF
-,TRBV27,TRBD2,TRBJ2-7,TGTGCCAGCTCCGTCCCTCGACTAGCGGGAGTGGGGGTCTACGAGCAGTACTTC,CASSVPRLAGVGVYEQYF
-,TRBV7-6,-,TRBJ1-5,TGTGCCAGCAGCTTAGGCCCGACAGGTGGTCAGCCCCAGCATTTT,CASSLGPTGGQPQHF
-,TRBV7-9,-,TRBJ1-2,TGTGCCAGCAGCTTTGGGGGCCACTACGGCTACACCTTC,CASSFGGHYGYTF
-,TRBV7-8,-,TRBJ2-3,TGTGCCAGCTCACTGGGGGGGGCGGCCACAGATACGCAGTATTTT,CASSLGGAATDTQYF
once,TRBV28,TRBD2,TRBJ2-3,TGTGCCAGCAGTTTAAGAATCCCCAGGACTAGCGGGAGCCCAGATACGCAGTATTTT,CASSLRIPRTSGSPDTQYF
-,TRBV7-9,TRBD1,TRBJ1-2,TGTGCCAGCAGCGACGTAGACAGGGGGCACGGCTACACCTTC,CASSDVDRGHGYTF
-,TRBV28,TRBD1,TRBJ2-7,TGTGCCAGCTTCGGCCAGGGACAGGGATCCGAGCAGTACTTC,CASFGQGQGSEQYF
once,TRBV11-2,-,TRBJ2-7,TGTGCCAGCAGTCCTAGAGTCCTCCGGGATAGCTCCTCCTACGAGCAGTACTTC,CASSPRVLRDSSSYEQYF
-,TRBV20-1,TRBD1,TRBJ2-7,TGCAGTGCTAGTGGGACAGTCCCCTACGAGCAGTACTTC,CSASGTVPYEQYF
-,TRBV6-6,-,TRBJ1-1,TGTGCCAGCACCCAGGGGAGCACTGAAGCTTTCTTT,CASTQGSTEAFF
-,TRBV4-1,-,TRBJ2-7,TGCGCCAGCAGCCTAAGGGAGGCCTACGAGCAGTACTTC,CASSLREAYEQYF
-,TRBV6-5,-,TRBJ2-7,TGTGCCAGCAGTTCCCTGGACTGGGGAGAAGAGCAGTACTTC,CASSSLDWGEEQYF
-,TRBV5-8,TRBD2,TRBJ2-3,TGTGCCAGCAGCTTGTATAGCGGGGTAACAGATACGCAGTATTTT,CASSLYSGVTDTQYF
once,TRBV7-8,-,TRBJ2-2,TGTGCCAGCAGCCCATACAATCCCGGGGAGCTGTTTTTT,CASSPYNPGELFF
-,TRBV7-2,-,TRBJ2-1,TGTGCCAGCAGCTTAAAGGCTAGTTGGAATGAGCAGTTCTTC,CASSLKASWNEQFF
-,TRBV6-5,-,TRBJ1-1,TGTGCCAGCAGCCTCGACAGGACTGAAGCTTTCTTT,CASSLDRTEAFF
-,TRBV27,TRBD2,TRBJ2-1,TGTGCCAGCAGTTTATCTAGCGGGAGGGATGAGCAGTTCTTC,CASSLSSGRDEQFF
-,TRBV7-2,TRBD2,TRBJ2-3,TGTGCCAGCAGCCCGGGACTAGCGGCAGATACGCAGTATTTT,CASSPGLAADTQYF
-,TRBV7-8,TRBD2,TRBJ2-5,TGTGCCAGCAGCCTCAGCGGGAGGGAGACCCAGTACTTC,CASSLSGRETQYF
-,TRBV25-1,TRBD1,TRBJ1-5,TGTGCCAGCAGTGAGACAGGGGTTTTGGATCAGCCCCAGCATTTT,CASSETGVLDQPQHF
-,TRBV5-1,TRBD2,TRBJ2-3,TGCGCCAGCAGCTTGGGGCTAGCGGGGGGCACAGATACGCAGTATTTT,CASSLGLAGGTDTQYF
-,TRBV6-5,-,TRBJ2-7,TGTGCCAGCAGTTACGGAGGGGACTACGAGCAGTACTTC,CASSYGGDYEQYF
-,TRBV7-8,-,TRBJ2-2,TGTGCCAGCAGCATGACAGGAAACACCGGGGAGCTGTTTTTT,CASSMTGNTGELFF
-,TRBV7-2,-,TRBJ2-2,TGTGCCAGCAGCCCGGTCACCGGGGAGCTGTTTTTT,CASSPVTGELFF
-,TRBV29-1,-,TRBJ1-1,TGCAGCGTTAATCCCACAGGAATCTCCGGCACTGAAGCTTTCTTT,CSVNPTGISGTEAFF
-,TRBV4-3,-,TRBJ1-5,TGCGCCAGCAGCCAAGACCCGGTGGGCAATCAGCCCCAGCATTTT,CASSQDPVGNQPQHF
-,TRBV6-2/TRBV6-3,TRBD1,TRBJ2-2,TGTGCCAGCAGTTACCCGTCGACAGGGGCCTCTGGGAACACCGGGGAGCTGTTTTTT,CASSYPSTGASGNTGELFF